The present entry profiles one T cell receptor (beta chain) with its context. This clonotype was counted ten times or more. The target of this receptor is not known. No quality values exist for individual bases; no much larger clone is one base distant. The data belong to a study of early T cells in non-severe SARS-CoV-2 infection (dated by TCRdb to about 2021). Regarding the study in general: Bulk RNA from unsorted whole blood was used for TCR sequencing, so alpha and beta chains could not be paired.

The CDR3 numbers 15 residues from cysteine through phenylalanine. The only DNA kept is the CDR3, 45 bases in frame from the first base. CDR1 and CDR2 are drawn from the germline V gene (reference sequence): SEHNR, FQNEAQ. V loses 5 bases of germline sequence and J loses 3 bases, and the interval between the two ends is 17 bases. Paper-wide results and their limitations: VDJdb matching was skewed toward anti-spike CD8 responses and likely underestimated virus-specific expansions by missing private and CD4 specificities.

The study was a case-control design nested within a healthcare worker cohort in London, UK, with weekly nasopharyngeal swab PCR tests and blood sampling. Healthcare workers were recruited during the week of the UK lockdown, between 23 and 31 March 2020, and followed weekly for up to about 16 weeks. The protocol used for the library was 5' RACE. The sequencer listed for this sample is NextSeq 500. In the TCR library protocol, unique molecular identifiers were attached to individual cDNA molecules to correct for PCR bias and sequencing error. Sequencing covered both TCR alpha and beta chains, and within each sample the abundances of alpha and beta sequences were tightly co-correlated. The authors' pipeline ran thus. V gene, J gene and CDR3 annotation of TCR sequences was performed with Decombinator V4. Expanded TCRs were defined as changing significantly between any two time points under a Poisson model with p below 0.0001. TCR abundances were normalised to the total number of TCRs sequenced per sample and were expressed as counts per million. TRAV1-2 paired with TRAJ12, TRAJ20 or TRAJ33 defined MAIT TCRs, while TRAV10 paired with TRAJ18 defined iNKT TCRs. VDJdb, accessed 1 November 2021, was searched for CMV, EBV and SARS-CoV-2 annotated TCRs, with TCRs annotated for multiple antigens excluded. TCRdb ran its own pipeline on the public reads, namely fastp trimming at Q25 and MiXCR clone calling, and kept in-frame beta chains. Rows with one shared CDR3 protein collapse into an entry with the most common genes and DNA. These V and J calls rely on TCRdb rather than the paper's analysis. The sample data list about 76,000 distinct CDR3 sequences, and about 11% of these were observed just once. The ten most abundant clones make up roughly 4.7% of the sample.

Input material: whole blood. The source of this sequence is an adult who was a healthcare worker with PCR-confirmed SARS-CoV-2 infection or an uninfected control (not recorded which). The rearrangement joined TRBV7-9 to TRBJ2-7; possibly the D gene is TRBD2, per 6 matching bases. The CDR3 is CASSPNPWRVYEQYF. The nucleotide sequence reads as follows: TGTGCCAGCAGCCCAAACCCTTGGAGGGTCTACGAGCAGTACTTC.